This T cell receptor beta chain is from a study of CD8 T cells in ankylosing spondylitis. Study-level points and caveats: In peripheral blood, disease-linked CD8+ clones occurred at relatively low frequencies. Fewer than ten highly homologous variants made up a TCR beta motif that seemed to typify ankylosing spondylitis blood.

This clonotype was detected only once. Its antigen is currently unknown. Germline V CDR1 and CDR2: SGDLS, YYNGEE. The CDR3 length is 18 residues. Germline trimming cut 0 bases from V and 7 bases from J; bases unmatched to any gene: 9. TCRdb reprocessed the 5' RACE reads with MiXCR, giving one entry per CDR3 protein. The table records a few hundred thousand distinct CDR3 sequences, about 17% of them present only once. The chain combines TRBV9 with TRBJ2-1; 14 positions agree with TRBD2. The sequencing input was blood, either unsorted or a sorted T cell fraction (not recorded which). This TCR derives from a male donor with ankylosing spondylitis. Here the CDR3 reads CASSVVGTGTSGGNEQFF. CDR3 nucleotides: TGTGCCAGCAGCGTAGTAGGGACGGGGACTAGCGGGGGAAATGAGCAGTTCTTC.